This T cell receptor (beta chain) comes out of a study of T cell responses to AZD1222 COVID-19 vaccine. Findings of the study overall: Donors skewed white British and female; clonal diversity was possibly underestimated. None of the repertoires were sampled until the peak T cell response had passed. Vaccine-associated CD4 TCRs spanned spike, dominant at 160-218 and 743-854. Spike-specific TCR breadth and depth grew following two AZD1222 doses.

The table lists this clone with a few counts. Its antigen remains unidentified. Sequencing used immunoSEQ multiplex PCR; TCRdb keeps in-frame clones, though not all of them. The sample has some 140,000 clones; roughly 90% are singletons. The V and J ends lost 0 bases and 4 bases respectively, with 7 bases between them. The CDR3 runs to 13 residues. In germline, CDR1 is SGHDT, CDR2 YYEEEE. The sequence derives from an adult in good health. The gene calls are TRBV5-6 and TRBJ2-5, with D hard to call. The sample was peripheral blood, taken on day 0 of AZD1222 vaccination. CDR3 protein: CASSLGGSETQYF. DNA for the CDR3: TGTGCCAGCAGCTTGGGGGGATCAGAGACCCAGTACTTC.